These 22 T cell receptor beta chains were sequenced from one sample in a study of T cells in women clearing cervical HPV infection. Profiling relied on immunoSEQ multiplex PCR, and the TCRdb table lists in-frame clones only, not all of them. Its table lists about 30,000 clones. Sequenced material: blood buffy coat. These receptors were taken from a woman aged 18 to 75 with a cervical HPV16 infection that either progressed to CIN3+ or cleared (not recorded which).

CDR3 residues: CASSLGQGVNGYTF. The sequenced CDR3 bases are TGTGCCAGCAGCCTGGGACAGGGAGTTAATGGC. The chain couples TRBV13 to TRBJ1-2, with 9 bases fitting TRBD1. The CDR3 goes on 3 residues after the read ends, and that part is filled in from the germline J gene. This CDR3 region has 14 residues. Germline CDR1 is PRHDT and CDR2 is FYEKMQ (reference sequence). With V trimmed by 5 bases and J by 6 bases, 7 bases remained unmatched.

Points on this clone: The CDR3 end lies 3 residues beyond the end of the read and is filled in from the germline J gene. The V call is TRBV20-1, the J call TRBJ2-2, with D possibly TRBD1 on 6 matching bases. The CDR3 totals 13 residues. Germline V CDR1 and CDR2: DFQATT, SNEGSKA (reference sequence). V was trimmed by 2 bases and J by 5 bases, leaving 9 bases between them. The CDR3: CSARLTGTGELFF. Partial CDR3 DNA: TGCAGTGCTAGATTAACAGGGACCGGGGAG.

Remarks on this clone: The CDR3 end falls 3 residues outside the read, so it is completed with the germline J gene. The chain uses TRBV19 and TRBJ2-1; TRBD2 is a possible D gene (6 bases). The germline CDR1 and CDR2 sequences are LNHDA and SQIVND (reference sequence). V was cut by 7 bases and J by 4 bases, with 17 bases left in between. The CDR3 runs 15 residues. This CDR3 is CASMRRGLTYNEQFF. The sequenced CDR3 bases are TGTGCCAGTATGAGAAGGGGACTGACATACAATGAG.

With respect to this clone: Read coverage stops 3 residues before the CDR3 terminus; the germline J gene supplies the remainder. The chain links TRBV5-4 to TRBJ2-7; D is perhaps TRBD1 or TRBD2 (5 bases each). The CDR3 runs to 16 residues. Trimming cost V 4 bases and J 0 bases, with 17 bases left between them. CDR1 is SGHNT, CDR2 YYREEE, per germline (reference sequence). The CDR3 DNA, read in part, is TGTGCCAGCAGCCTGGGACCAATTTCTAGCTCCTACGAG. Translation gives CASSLGPISSSYE. The whole CDR3 sequence is CASSLGPISSSYEQYF.

As concerns this clone: The read falls 3 residues short of the CDR3 end, and the missing part is taken from the germline J gene. V and J are TRBV7-2 and TRBJ2-1, with 9 positions matching TRBD1. Trimming removed 4 bases from V and 7 bases from J; junction bases left unmatched: 8. From germline, CDR1 is SGHTA and CDR2 FQGNSA. CDR3 size: 15 residues. Incomplete CDR3 DNA: TGTGCCAGCAGCTCATCGGGACAGGGAAAGAATGAG. Amino acid sequence: CASSSSGQGKNE. The CDR3 reads in full as CASSSSGQGKNEQFF.

Of note for this clone: From the germline J gene comes the end of the CDR3, since the read stops 3 residues before it. The chain joins TRBV7-8 to TRBJ2-3, with 9 positions matching TRBD2. Germline values: CDR1 SGHVS, CDR2 FQNEAQ. This CDR3 has 16 residues. V shed 2 bases and J 7 bases; nucleotides not matched to a gene: 10. CDR3 region: CASSLREREAGYTQYF. The CDR3 DNA, read in part, is TGTGCCAGCAGCTTAAGGGAGCGGGAGGCTGGGTATACG.

Details on this clone: The sequenced fragment ends 3 residues before the CDR3 boundary, so the rest is inferred from the germline J gene. V usage is TRBV28 and J usage is TRBJ2-7; the match to TRBD1 covers 10 bases. V lost 8 bases, J lost 2 bases, and 18 bases stayed unmatched. Germline values: CDR1 MDHEN, CDR2 SYDVKM. This CDR3 has 18 residues. The covered CDR3 bases are TGTGCCAGCCCACCGGGACAGGGGATTTCTAGCGAGACCTACGAG. Its translation: CASPPGQGISSETYE. The full CDR3 reads CASPPGQGISSETYEQYF.

Comment on this clone: The read finishes 3 residues shy of the CDR3 end, and the germline J gene is used to complete it. The chain has TRBV7-8 and TRBJ1-2; a weak D match, TRBD1 (6 bases). CDR3 length: 17 residues. With 5 bases removed from V and 2 bases from J, the gap between germline ends came to 21 bases. From germline, CDR1 is SGHVS and CDR2 FQNEAQ. CDR3 DNA, as far as it was read: TGTGCCAGCAGCCCAATACAGGGCCTGACAGAAAACTATGGC. It codes for CASSPIQGLTENYG. Given in full, the CDR3 is CASSPIQGLTENYGYTF.

Comments on this clone: The CDR3 end falls 3 residues outside the read, so it is completed with the germline J gene. This chain connects TRBV28 to TRBJ2-7; a possible D gene is TRBD1 (6 bases). In germline, CDR1 is MDHEN, CDR2 SYDVKM. This CDR3 has 13 amino acids. Trimming left V 6 bases short and J 5 bases short, with 14 bases between. CDR3 DNA, as far as it was read: TGTGCCAGCAGCCCACAGGGTTGGGACGAG. This encodes CASSPQGWDE. Given in full, the CDR3 is CASSPQGWDEQYF.

About this clone: The DNA ends 3 residues before the CDR3 does, and the rest of the CDR3 is filled in from the germline J gene. The chain carries TRBV5-4 and TRBJ2-6, with unresolved D. CDR1 is SGHNT and CDR2 is YYREEE in the germline V gene (reference sequence). V was trimmed by 4 bases and J by 4 bases, leaving 12 bases between them. This CDR3 region has 15 residues. The sequenced CDR3 bases are TGTGCCAGCAGCCGTACAGACGCCGGGGCCAACGTC. It translates to CASSRTDAGANV. From start to end, the CDR3 is CASSRTDAGANVLTF.

Regarding this clone: The read finishes 3 residues shy of the CDR3 end, and the germline J gene is used to complete it. This chain links TRBV20-1 with TRBJ1-5; no clear D gene. V lost 6 bases and J 9 bases, leaving 21 bases between the germline ends. The germline gives CDR1 DFQATT, CDR2 SNEGSKA (reference sequence). The CDR3 is 14 residues long. The CDR3 bases that were read are TGCAGTGCCCCCCGTTTCCCCCTAAGGGTGCCC. Its protein product is CSAPRFPLRVP. The whole CDR3 reads CSAPRFPLRVPQHF.

About this clone: Sequencing ends 3 residues short of the CDR3 end; the germline J gene provides the rest. The V gene is TRBV7-2, the J gene TRBJ1-1, with D possibly being TRBD1 (6 bases). The V and J ends lost 4 bases and 0 bases respectively, with 12 bases between them. The CDR3 runs to 15 residues. Germline-derived CDR1 and CDR2 are SGHTA and FQGNSA. CDR3 bases read: TGTGCCAGCAGCTCCGCCACAGGGATGAACACTGAA. It specifies CASSSATGMNTE. The full-length CDR3 reads as CASSSATGMNTEAFF.

In the case of this clone: The read gets to within 3 residues of the CDR3 end, and the germline J gene fills in the rest. The rearrangement links TRBV14 to TRBJ2-1, with 9 bases aligning to TRBD2. Germline CDR1 reads SGHDN; CDR2 reads FVKESK. V trimming: 1 base; J trimming: 6 bases; junction bases outside the gene matches: 10. The CDR3 covers 17 residues. The sequenced CDR3 bases are TGTGCCAGCAGCCAAGTATCCGGGCTAGCGGGACGCAATGAG. Amino acids: CASSQVSGLAGRNE. In full, the CDR3 reads CASSQVSGLAGRNEQFF.

The CDR3 bases that were read are TGCGCCAGCAGCTCGGGACAGCCCTATGGC. Its protein product is CASSSGQPYG. The CDR3 in its entirety is CASSSGQPYGYTF. The chain joins TRBV5-1 to TRBJ1-2; TRBD1 matches at 7 bases. Read coverage stops 3 residues before the CDR3 terminus; the germline J gene supplies the remainder. The CDR3 sequence is 13 residues long. Germline V gives CDR1 SGHRS, CDR2 YFSETQ. Trimming removed 3 bases from V and 4 bases from J; junction bases left unmatched: 3.

The sequenced part of the CDR3 DNA is TGTGCCAGCAGCTTGGTACAGGGTACGCCCTACGAG. This sequence encodes CASSLVQGTPYE. The full CDR3 sequence reads CASSLVQGTPYEQYF. J is TRBJ2-7 and V is TRBV5-4, with TRBD1 as a possible D gene (6 bases). The read falls 3 residues short of the CDR3 end, and the missing part is taken from the germline J gene. V was pared by 0 bases and J by 2 bases, with 12 bases between. Germline values: CDR1 SGHNT, CDR2 YYREEE (reference sequence). This CDR3 contains 15 residues. The variable domain in full, with the rest retrieved from reference TRBV5-4 and TRBJ2-7, is ETGVTQSPTHLIKTRGQQVTLRCSSQSGHNTVSWYQQALGQGPQFIFQYYREEENGRGNFPPRFSGLQFPNYSSELNVNALELDDSALYLCASSLVQGTPYEQYFGPGTRLTVT.

About this clone itself: The read ends 3 residues early relative to the CDR3; the germline J gene fills the gap. This rearrangement joins TRBV6-4 to TRBJ2-1; TRBD2 matches 10 bases. CDR1 is MRHNA and CDR2 is SNTAGT in the germline V gene. The CDR3 has 14 residues. With V trimmed by 5 bases and J by 5 bases, 3 bases remained unmatched. CDR3 DNA, as far as it was read: TGTGCCAGCAGTATAGCGGGGGGCAACAATGAG. Translating it yields CASSIAGGNNE. The full CDR3 is CASSIAGGNNEQFF.

Concerning this clone itself: The CDR3 end falls 3 residues outside the read, so it is completed with the germline J gene. The chain combines TRBV5-1 with TRBJ2-7; D perhaps matches TRBD2 (5 bases). The CDR3 contains 12 residues. CDR1 and CDR2 (germline): SGHRS, YFSETQ. Trimming stripped 7 bases from V and 2 bases from J, with 10 bases between. The covered CDR3 bases are TGCGCCAGCGCTACCGGGGCCTACGAG. As protein: CASATGAYE. The full CDR3 sequence reads CASATGAYEQYF.

With respect to this clone: The read terminates 3 residues ahead of where the CDR3 ends, so the germline J gene completes it. This chain joins TRBV30 and TRBJ2-3; TRBD1 agrees at 7 bases. CDR1 GTSNPN and CDR2 SVGIG come from the germline V gene (reference sequence). V dropped 1 base and J dropped 4; count of bases not matched to a gene: 2. CDR3 size: 13 residues. CDR3 DNA, as far as it was read: TGTGCCTGGAGTGGACAGGGCCCAGATACG. It translates to CAWSGQGPDT. The CDR3 reads in full as CAWSGQGPDTQYF.

The CDR3 DNA, read in part, is TGCGCCAGCAGCTTAGCGGGGGCCTCCTACAATGAG. This gives the protein CASSLAGASYNE. The CDR3, in full, reads CASSLAGASYNEQFF. This rearrangement joins TRBV5-1 to TRBJ2-1; 8 bases fit TRBD2. The read comes to an end 3 residues before the CDR3 does, leaving the germline J gene to fill in the end. The germline V gene encodes CDR1 SGHRS and CDR2 YFSETQ. This CDR3 is 15 amino acids long. V was clipped by 2 bases and J by 0 bases; unmatched bases: 1.

Worth noting for this clone: The read halts 3 residues ahead of the CDR3 end, with the missing end drawn from the germline J gene. The chain employs TRBV7-6 and TRBJ2-7; 13 bases map to TRBD2. This CDR3 has 15 residues. With 4 bases clipped from V and 2 bases from J, the junction kept 2 bases outside the gene matches. The germline V gene encodes CDR1 SGHVS and CDR2 FNYEAQ. CDR3 sequence: CASSSGTSGTYEQYF. CDR3 DNA, as far as it was read: TGTGCCAGCAGCTCCGGGACTAGCGGGACCTACGAG.

On this clone: The read terminates 3 residues ahead of where the CDR3 ends, so the germline J gene completes it. The chain carries TRBV7-9 and TRBJ1-1; 9 bases are a match to TRBD1. There are 14 residues in the CDR3. Trimming removed 5 bases from V and 7 bases from J; junction bases left unmatched: 8. Germline-derived CDR1 and CDR2 are SEHNR and FQNEAQ (reference sequence). The CDR3 protein is CASSVGQGKFEAFF. The covered CDR3 bases are TGTGCCAGCAGCGTCGGACAGGGGAAGTTTGAA.

For this clone: The CDR3 is cut off 3 residues early in the read; its end comes from the germline J gene. V is TRBV20-1 and J is TRBJ2-2; TRBD2 aligns across 13 bases. The CDR3 sequence is 16 residues long. Per germline, CDR1 DFQATT and CDR2 SNEGSKA (reference sequence). The junction had 8 bases not matched to a gene; V was cut back by 5 bases and J by 5 bases. CDR3 DNA (partial): TGCAGTGCTCGCCCCGGGACTAGCGGGGTTACCGGGGAG. It is translated as CSARPGTSGVTGE. The whole CDR3 region reads CSARPGTSGVTGELFF.